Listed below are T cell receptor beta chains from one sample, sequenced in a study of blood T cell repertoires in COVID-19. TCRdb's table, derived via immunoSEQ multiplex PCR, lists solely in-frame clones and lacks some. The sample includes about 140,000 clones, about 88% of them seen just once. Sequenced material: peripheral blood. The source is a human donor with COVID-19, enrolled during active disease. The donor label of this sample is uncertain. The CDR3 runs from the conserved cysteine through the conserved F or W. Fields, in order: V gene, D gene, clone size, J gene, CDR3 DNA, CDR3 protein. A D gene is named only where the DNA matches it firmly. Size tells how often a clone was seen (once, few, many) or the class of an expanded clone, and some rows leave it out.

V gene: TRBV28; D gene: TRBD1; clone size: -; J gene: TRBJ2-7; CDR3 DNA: TGTGCCAGCAGTTTTTACAGGGGGTCCGAGCAGTACTTC; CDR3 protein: CASSFYRGSEQYF
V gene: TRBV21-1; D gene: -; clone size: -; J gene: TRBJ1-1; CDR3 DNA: TGTGCCAGCAAGAACAGGGCGCGGCTTTGGGCTTTCTTT; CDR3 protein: CASKNRARLWAFF
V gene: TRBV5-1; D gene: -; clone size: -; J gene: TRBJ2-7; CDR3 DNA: TGCGCCAGCAGCCTCGGGACTTCCTCCACCTACGAGCAGTACTTC; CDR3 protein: CASSLGTSSTYEQYF
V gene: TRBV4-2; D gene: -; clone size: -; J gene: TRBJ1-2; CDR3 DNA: TGTGCCAGCAGCCAGGGGGGAGGAGGCTACACCTTC; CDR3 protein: CASSQGGGGYTF
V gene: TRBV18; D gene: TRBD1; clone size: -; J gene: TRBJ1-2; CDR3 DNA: TGTGCCAGCTCATCCTGGGACAGAAGCGGGGGCACTATCTATGGCTACACCTTC; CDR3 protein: CASSSWDRSGGTIYGYTF
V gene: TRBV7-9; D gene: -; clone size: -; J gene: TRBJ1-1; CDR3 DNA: TGTGCCAGCAGCCCCCGATTGGGACTGTCGAATTTCATGAACACTGAAGCTTTCTTT; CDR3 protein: CASSPRLGLSNFMNTEAFF
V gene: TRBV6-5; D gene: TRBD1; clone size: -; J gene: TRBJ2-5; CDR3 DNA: TGTGCCAGCAGTTACTCGAAGGACAGGGGTGAGACCCAGTACTTC; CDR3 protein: CASSYSKDRGETQYF
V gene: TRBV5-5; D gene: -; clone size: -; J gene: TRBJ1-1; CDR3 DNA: TGTGCCAGCAGCTTGAGACCGGGACAAAGAAACACTGAAGCTTTCTTT; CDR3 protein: CASSLRPGQRNTEAFF
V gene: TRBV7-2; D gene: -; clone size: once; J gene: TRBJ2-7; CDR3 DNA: TGTGCCAGCAGCGCCGTAGGGCGGGACGAGCAGTACTTC; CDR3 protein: CASSAVGRDEQYF
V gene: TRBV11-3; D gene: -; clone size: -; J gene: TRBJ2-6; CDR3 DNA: TGTGCCAGCAGCCACGGACGGGACTCTGGGGCCAACGTCCTGACTTTC; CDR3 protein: CASSHGRDSGANVLTF
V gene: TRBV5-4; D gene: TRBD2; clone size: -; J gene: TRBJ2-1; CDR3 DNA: TGTGCCAGCAGATATGCGGGGGTCTGGAATGAGCAGTTCTTC; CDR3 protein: CASRYAGVWNEQFF
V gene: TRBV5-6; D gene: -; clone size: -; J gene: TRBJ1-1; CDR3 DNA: TGTGCCAGCAGCTTTAAGTCGGGGAACACTGAAGCTTTCTTT; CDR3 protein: CASSFKSGNTEAFF
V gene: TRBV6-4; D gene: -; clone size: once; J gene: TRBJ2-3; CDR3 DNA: TGTGCCAGCAGTGACCGGGGGAGCACAGATACGCAGTATTTT; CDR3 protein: CASSDRGSTDTQYF
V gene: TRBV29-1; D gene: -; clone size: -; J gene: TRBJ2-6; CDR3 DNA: TGCAGCGTTGCTGAGGGCGAAGGGGCCAACGTCCTGACTTTC; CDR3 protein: CSVAEGEGANVLTF
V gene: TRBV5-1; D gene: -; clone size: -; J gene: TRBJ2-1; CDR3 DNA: TGCGCCAGCAGCTTGGGCAGGGGCTACAATGAGCAGTTCTTC; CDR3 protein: CASSLGRGYNEQFF
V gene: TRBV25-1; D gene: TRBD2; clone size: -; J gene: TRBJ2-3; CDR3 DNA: TGTGCCAGCAGTGACCCCCGGGGGGAAAGTGGTAGCACAGATACGCAGTATTTT; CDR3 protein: CASSDPRGESGSTDTQYF
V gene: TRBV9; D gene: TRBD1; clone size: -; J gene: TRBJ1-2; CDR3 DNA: TGTGCCAGCCAGGGAGGGACAGGGAACTATGGCTACACCTTC; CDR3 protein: CASQGGTGNYGYTF
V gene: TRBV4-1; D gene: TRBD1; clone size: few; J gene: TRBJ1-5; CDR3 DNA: TGCGCCAGCAGCCAACGGGACAGGGCCAATCAGCCCCAGCATTTT; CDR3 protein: CASSQRDRANQPQHF
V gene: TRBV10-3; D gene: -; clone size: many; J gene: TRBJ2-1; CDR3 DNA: TGTGCCACCTCGGACTGGAGCTCCTACAATGAGCAGTTCTTC; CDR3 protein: CATSDWSSYNEQFF
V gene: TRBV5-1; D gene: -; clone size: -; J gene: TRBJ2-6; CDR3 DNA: TGCGCCAGCAGCCGTAACTCTGGGGCCAACGTCCTGACTTTC; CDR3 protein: CASSRNSGANVLTF
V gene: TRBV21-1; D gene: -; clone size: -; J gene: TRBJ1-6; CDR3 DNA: TGTGCCAGCAGCCCCGGGGAGGGACGGAAGAACAAGGATTCACCCCTCCACTTT; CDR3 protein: CASSPGEGRKNKDSPLHF
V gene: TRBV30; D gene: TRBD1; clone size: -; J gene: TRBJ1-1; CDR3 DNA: TGTGCCGGGGACAGGGCTTTGAACACTGAAGCTTTCTTT; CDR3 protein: CAGDRALNTEAFF
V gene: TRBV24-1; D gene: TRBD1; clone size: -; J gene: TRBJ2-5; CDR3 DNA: TGTGCCACCAGTGACACAGGGGAGTTGTCCCAAGAGACCCAGTACTTC; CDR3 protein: CATSDTGELSQETQYF
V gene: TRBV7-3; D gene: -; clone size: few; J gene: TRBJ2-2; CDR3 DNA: TGTGCCAGCACAGATTCCCCGGGCACCGGGGAGCTGTTTTTT; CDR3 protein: CASTDSPGTGELFF
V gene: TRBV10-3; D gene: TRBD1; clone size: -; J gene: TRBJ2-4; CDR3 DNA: TGTGCCATCATGGACAGGGCTAAAAACATTCAGTACTTC; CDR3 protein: CAIMDRAKNIQYF
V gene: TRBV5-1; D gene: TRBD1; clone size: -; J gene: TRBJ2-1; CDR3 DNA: TGCGCCAGCAGCCCGGGCCAGGGGGAGAATGAGCAGTTCTTC; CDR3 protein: CASSPGQGENEQFF
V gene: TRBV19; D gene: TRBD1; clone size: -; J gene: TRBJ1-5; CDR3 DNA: TGTGCCAGTAACGTACAGGGGAATCAGCCCCAGCATTTT; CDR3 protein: CASNVQGNQPQHF
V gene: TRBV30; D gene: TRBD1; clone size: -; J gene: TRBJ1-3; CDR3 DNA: TGTGCCTGGAGTGTAAGGGACAGGGACGCTGGAAACACCATATATTTT; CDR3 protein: CAWSVRDRDAGNTIYF
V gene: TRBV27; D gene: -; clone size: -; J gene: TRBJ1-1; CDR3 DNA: TGTGCCAGCAAGGAGGTACTTCCCCCTAGGAGAGCTTTCTTT; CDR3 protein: CASKEVLPPRRAFF
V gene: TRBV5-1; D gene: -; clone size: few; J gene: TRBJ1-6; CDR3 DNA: TGCGCCAGCAGCTTATCCAGGGTAAATGAACATAATTCACCCCTCCACTTT; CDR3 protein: CASSLSRVNEHNSPLHF
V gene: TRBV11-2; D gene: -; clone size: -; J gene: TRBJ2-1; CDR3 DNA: TGTGCCAGCAGCTTAGAACGGAGCTCCTACAATGAGCAGTTCTTC; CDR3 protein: CASSLERSSYNEQFF